These 28 T cell receptor beta chains originate from one sample sequenced in a study of graft-versus-host responses after intestinal transplantation (dated by TCRdb to about 2021). Antigens for these TCRs are unknown. Interpreted using the paper, the time point label stands for: cells obtained before transplantation from donor or recipient. Libraries were constructed by the immunoSEQ multiplex PCR assay. Not all clones reach the TCRdb copy of this immuneACCESS table, which keeps in-frame sequences only. Checked studies attribute under half of the gap to unresolved V genes and leave the rest unexplained. The sample has some 110,000 clones on record, roughly nine tenths of them singletons. Roughly 0.24% of the sample is taken by the ten largest. The sequenced sample was unstimulated CD4+ T cells sorted from spleen or lymph node cells, obtained before transplant. These receptors were obtained from a human donor who was the organ donor for an intestinal transplant.

J is TRBJ1-2 and V is TRBV2; D is perhaps TRBD1 (6 bases). The CDR3 has 12 residues. Trimming took off 6 bases at V and 8 bases at J, with 13 bases between the two ends. The germline gives CDR1 SNHLY, CDR2 FYNNEI. CDR3 DNA: TGTGCCAGCAGGCCGGGGGCCCCAGGCTACACCTTC. Encoded protein: CASRPGAPGYTF. Variable domain in full (rest from reference TRBV2 and TRBJ1-2): EPEVTQTPSHQVTQMGQEVILRCVPISNHLYFYWYRQILGQKVEFLVSFYNNEISEKSEIFDDQFSVERPDGSNFTLKIRSTKLEDSAMYFCASRPGAPGYTFGSGTRLTVV.

V is TRBV28 and J is TRBJ1-2, with D unclear. The CDR3 runs 15 residues. Trimming pared 4 bases from V and 1 base from J, leaving 13 bases between. The germline V gene encodes CDR1 MDHEN and CDR2 SYDVKM. This CDR3 reads CASSSYKISNYGYTF. CDR3 nucleotides: TGTGCCAGCAGTTCTTATAAAATAAGTAACTATGGCTACACCTTC.

This chain connects TRBV19 to TRBJ1-4, with 7 bases matching TRBD1. After removal of 8 bases from V and 0 bases from J, the junction contained 3 bases not matched to a gene. CDR3 length equals 14 residues. Germline CDR1 is LNHDA and CDR2 is SQIVND (reference sequence). Here the CDR3 DNA reads TGTGCCAGTGCCGGGACAGCAACTAATGAAAAACTGTTTTTT. Protein sequence: CASAGTATNEKLFF.

V gene TRBV30 combines with J gene TRBJ2-7; no firm D call. Germline V gene data show CDR1 as GTSNPN and CDR2 as SVGIG (reference sequence). This CDR3 is 11 amino acids long. With 1 base removed from V and 2 bases from J, the gap between germline ends came to 3 bases. The CDR3 DNA reads TGTGCCTGGAGTGACACCTACGAGCAGTACTTC. It is translated as CAWSDTYEQYF.

CDR3 sequence reads: CASSSTSGTTEAFF. In nucleotides, the CDR3 is TGTGCCAGCAGTTCGACTAGCGGGACCACTGAAGCTTTCTTT. This chain uses TRBV28 with TRBJ1-1, with TRBD1 as a possible D gene (5 bases). This CDR3 region has 14 residues. Between the trimmed V and J ends, which lost 4 bases and 4 bases, there was a span of 13 bases. Looked up from germline, CDR1 is MDHEN and CDR2 is SYDVKM. The complete variable domain, with remaining parts taken from reference TRBV28 and TRBJ1-1, reads DVKVTQSSRYLVKRTGEKVFLECVQDMDHENMFWYRQDPGLGLRLIYFSYDVKMKEKGDIPEGYSVSREKKERFSLILESASTNQTSMYLCASSSTSGTTEAFFGQGTRLTVV.

This clone was found once. This sequence joins TRBV21-1 and TRBJ2-7; TRBD2 is the table's D call, not checked against the DNA. TRBV21-1 has pseudogene status. The CDR3 sequence is 14 residues long. The CDR3 region is CASSNSGRAYEQYF. The DNA for the CDR3 is TGTGCCAGCAGCAATAGCGGGAGGGCCTACGAGCAGTACTTC.

This clone appeared once. This chain links TRBV12-5 with TRBJ1-1; D is perhaps TRBD1 (5 bases). V was cut by 0 bases and J by 0 bases, with 11 bases left in between. In germline, CDR1 is LGHNT, CDR2 FRNRAP. There are 16 residues in the CDR3. Written as DNA, the CDR3 is TGTGCTAGTGGTTTGGTACTGGGGCAGATGAACACTGAAGCTTTCTTT. Translating it yields CASGLVLGQMNTEAFF.

The chain uses TRBV19 and TRBJ1-5; no firm D call. Germline-derived CDR1 and CDR2 are LNHDA and SQIVND (reference sequence). Deletions cut 5 bases from V and 4 bases from J, with 9 bases between. This CDR3 contains 13 residues. CDR3 protein: CASSPRGNQPQHF. The CDR3, as DNA: TGTGCCAGTAGTCCCCGCGGGAATCAGCCCCAGCATTTT.

The chain employs TRBV18 and TRBJ2-1; 8 positions agree with TRBD1. V lost 5 bases to trimming and J lost 7 bases; unmatched junction nucleotides: 7. Germline V gene sequence: CDR1 KGHSH, CDR2 LQKENI. The length of the CDR3 is 14 residues. The CDR3 DNA is TGTGCCAGCTCAATTTGGACAGGGTCTAATGAGCAGTTCTTC. It is translated as CASSIWTGSNEQFF.

J is TRBJ2-3 and V is TRBV28; D uncertain. The CDR3 runs 15 residues. Germline-derived CDR1 and CDR2 are MDHEN and SYDVKM. Between the trimmed V and J ends, which lost 2 bases and 2 bases, there was a span of 11 bases. The chain's CDR3 is CASSLAGPYTDTQYF. Here the CDR3 DNA reads TGTGCCAGCAGTTTAGCCGGACCGTACACAGATACGCAGTATTTT.

The chain employs TRBV11-3 and TRBJ2-3; 9 bases agree with TRBD2. CDR3 length equals 15 residues. Germline loops: CDR1 SGHNT, CDR2 YENEEA. J was trimmed by 1 base and V by 1 base; bases with no gene match: 0. CDR3 in amino acids: CASSLGTSGTDTQYF. In nucleotides, the CDR3 is TGTGCCAGCAGCTTAGGGACTAGCGGCACAGATACGCAGTATTTT.

The chain recombines TRBV5-6 with TRBJ2-1; the D is unclear. The V gene's germline CDR1 is SGHDT and CDR2 YYEEEE. The CDR3 runs to 13 residues. V dropped 3 bases and J dropped 5 bases, with 9 bases sitting between them. The CDR3 sequence: CASSSRLNNEQFF. The DNA of the CDR3 is TGTGCCAGCAGCTCCCGTCTAAACAATGAGCAGTTCTTC.

V usage is TRBV2 and J usage is TRBJ1-2; D might be TRBD1 (6 bases). Germline loops: CDR1 SNHLY, CDR2 FYNNEI. The V gene lost 4 bases and the J gene lost 8 bases, with 14 bases spanning the gap. The CDR3 sequence is 13 residues long. The CDR3 loop reads CASSATAQGGYTF. DNA for the CDR3: TGTGCCAGCAGTGCTACAGCCCAGGGGGGCTACACCTTC.

The J gene is TRBJ1-2, the V gene TRBV4-3; 7 nucleotides agree with TRBD1. The trim removed 3 bases at V and 4 bases at J, leaving 5 bases unmatched. Germline V gives CDR1 LGHNA, CDR2 YSLEER. This CDR3 has 14 residues. The CDR3 sequence: CASSQETGSYGYTF. CDR3 DNA: TGCGCCAGCAGCCAGGAGACAGGGAGCTATGGCTACACCTTC.

V is TRBV5-4 and J is TRBJ2-3; D call uncertain. V was clipped by 4 bases and J by 2 bases, with 17 bases between them. Germline V gene data show CDR1 as SGHNT and CDR2 as YYREEE (reference sequence). This CDR3 comprises 16 residues. The CDR3: CASSRSAGATTDTQYF. DNA for the CDR3: TGTGCCAGCAGCCGATCAGCAGGAGCGACCACAGATACGCAGTATTTT.

The V and J genes are TRBV29-1 and TRBJ2-5, with D possibly being TRBD2 (5 bases). V was shortened by 5 bases and J by 4 bases, with 11 bases between the two germline ends. There are 12 residues in the CDR3. Germline V gives CDR1 SQVTM, CDR2 ANQGSEA. CDR3 nucleotide sequence: TGCAGCGTTCATACAGAGGGAGAGACCCAGTACTTC. Encoded protein: CSVHTEGETQYF.

The rearrangement joins TRBV25-1 to TRBJ1-4; D gene uncertain. The germline V gene has CDR1 MGHDK and CDR2 SYGVNS. Trimming removed 7 bases from V and 4 bases from J, with 7 bases in between. The CDR3 covers 12 residues. CDR3 sequence: CASNGINEKLFF. CDR3 coding DNA: TGTGCCAGCAACGGGATTAATGAAAAACTGTTTTTT.

The DNA for the CDR3 is TGTGCCAGCACCCGCCCTAGGAGCACAGATACGCAGTATTTT. Translation: CASTRPRSTDTQYF. This rearrangement joins TRBV27 to TRBJ2-3; D uncertain. With 7 bases removed from V and 0 bases from J, the gap between germline ends came to 11 bases. The CDR3 consists of 14 residues. Germline CDR1 reads MNHEY; CDR2 reads SMNVEV (reference sequence).

The gene calls are TRBV6-6 and TRBJ2-5; TRBD1 or TRBD2 may be the D gene (5 bases each). V lost 7 bases and J lost 4, with 13 bases in between. The CDR3 length is 13 residues. CDR1 is MNHNY and CDR2 is SVGAGI in the germline V gene (reference sequence). CDR3 in amino acids: CASTQGVRETQYF. In DNA, the CDR3 is TGTGCCAGCACCCAGGGAGTTCGAGAGACCCAGTACTTC.

This clone was seen only a few times. The J gene is TRBJ2-7, the V gene TRBV5-4; D unresolved. CDR3 length: 13 residues. Trimming took off 2 bases at V and 2 bases at J, with 8 bases between the two ends. The germline V gene encodes CDR1 SGHNT and CDR2 YYREEE (reference sequence). Here the CDR3 reads CASSLGPTYEQYF. CDR3 sequence (DNA): TGTGCCAGCAGCTTAGGGCCGACCTACGAGCAGTACTTC.

V is TRBV19 and J is TRBJ2-5, with D possibly matching TRBD2 (5 bases). The CDR3 has 14 amino acids. The V gene's germline CDR1 is LNHDA and CDR2 SQIVND (reference sequence). Trimming left V 4 bases short and J 1 base short, with 10 bases between. The CDR3 region is CASSTRLPQETQYF. In DNA, the CDR3 is TGTGCCAGTAGTACCAGACTACCCCAAGAGACCCAGTACTTC.

The chain uses TRBV28 and TRBJ1-1; TRBD1 might be the D (6 bases). The germline gives CDR1 MDHEN, CDR2 SYDVKM. The ends were cut back, 5 bases at V and 0 bases at J, with 16 bases in the middle. The CDR3 spans 16 residues. CDR3 loop: CASSPGDMMMNTEAFF. CDR3 coding DNA: TGTGCCAGCAGTCCCGGGGACATGATGATGAACACTGAAGCTTTCTTT.

This clone was recorded a few times. V gene TRBV6-6 combines with J gene TRBJ1-4; D gene uncertain. Looked up from germline, CDR1 is MNHNY and CDR2 is SVGAGI (reference sequence). Deletions cut 10 bases from V and 1 base from J, with 16 bases between. CDR3 length equals 15 residues. The CDR3 DNA reads as TGTGCCACAGGTTGGACGACTGGAACTAATGAAAAACTGTTTTTT. Its translation is CATGWTTGTNEKLFF.

The table lists this clone with a few counts. Distinct nucleotide sequences in the sample also encode this CDR3. The chain carries TRBV7-6 and TRBJ2-3; D possibly corresponds to TRBD2 (5 bases). V was clipped by 0 bases and J by 1 base, with 5 bases between them. The CDR3 runs to 14 residues. Germline V CDR1 and CDR2: SGHVS, FNYEAQ. The CDR3 nucleotides read TGTGCCAGCAGCTTAGCGCGGGGCACAGATACGCAGTATTTT. Amino acids: CASSLARGTDTQYF. The full variable domain, rest sourced from reference TRBV7-6 and TRBJ2-3, is GAGVSQSPRYKVTKRGQDVALRCDPISGHVSLYWYRQALGQGPEFLTYFNYEAQQDKSGLPNDRFSAERPEGSISTLTIQRTEQRDSAMYRCASSLARGTDTQYFGPGTRLTVL.

The rearrangement joins TRBV25-1 to TRBJ2-7; D call uncertain. Germline V gives CDR1 MGHDK, CDR2 SYGVNS. V lost 4 bases and J lost 0, with 7 bases in between. The CDR3 is 13 residues long. The CDR3 loop reads CASSAHSSYEQYF. In DNA form, the CDR3 reads TGTGCCAGCAGTGCACATAGCTCCTACGAGCAGTACTTC.

V usage is TRBV5-1 and J usage is TRBJ2-5, with TRBD2 matching 9 bases. V lost 2 bases, J lost 5 bases, and 7 bases stayed unmatched. Germline V gene sequence: CDR1 SGHRS, CDR2 YFSETQ. The CDR3 has 15 amino acids. DNA of the CDR3: TGCGCCAGCAGCTTAAGCGGGAGGTTCTTTGAGACCCAGTACTTC. Amino acids: CASSLSGRFFETQYF.

The chain couples TRBV6-6 to TRBJ2-1; D is uncertain. This CDR3 has 14 residues. Looked up from germline, CDR1 is MNHNY and CDR2 is SVGAGI (reference sequence). V lost 8 bases, J lost 0 bases, and 11 bases lay in between. CDR3 sequence reads: CASRSHDSYNEQFF. The CDR3 coding sequence is TGTGCCAGCCGAAGCCATGACTCCTACAATGAGCAGTTCTTC.

The CDR3 loop is CASSETPGNTIYF. CDR3 bases: TGTGCCAGCAGCGAGACCCCTGGAAACACCATATATTTT. The chain combines TRBV9 with TRBJ1-3; D is unclear. V dropped 3 bases and J dropped 2 bases, with 6 bases sitting between them. The germline V gene has CDR1 SGDLS and CDR2 YYNGEE. The CDR3 runs to 13 residues.